One and the same sample provided the 23 T cell receptor beta chains below, sequenced in a study of blood T cell repertoires in COVID-19. Generated by immunoSEQ multiplex PCR, the TCRdb table keeps only in-frame clones and is missing some. The sample shows about 58,000 clones, less than 90% of them seen only once. The sample comprised peripheral blood. The source of these receptors is a woman in her 70s with active COVID-19.

This chain links TRBV11-2 with TRBJ1-1, with 7 bases fitting TRBD1. Germline-derived CDR1 and CDR2 are SGHAT and FQNNGV. Germline trimming cut 2 bases from V and 1 base from J; bases unmatched to any gene: 4. CDR3 length: 15 amino acids. CDR3 nucleotides: TGTGCCAGCAGCTTACAGAACAGGGGGAACACTGAAGCTTTCTTT. Its protein is CASSLQNRGNTEAFF.

The chain employs TRBV6-1 and TRBJ2-7, with D tentatively TRBD2 (6 bases). Germline V gives CDR1 MNHNS, CDR2 SASEGT. Trimming removed 3 bases from V and 6 bases from J, with 15 bases in between. CDR3 length: 14 residues. The CDR3 spells CASSEDGGYGEQYF. The CDR3 DNA reads TGTGCCAGCAGTGAGGATGGGGGGTACGGCGAGCAGTACTTC.

The chain uses TRBV6-5 and TRBJ1-2, with TRBD1 identical over 8 bases. The CDR3 has 15 residues. The germline V gene encodes CDR1 MNHEY and CDR2 SVGAGI. V lost 0 bases to trimming and J lost 4 bases; unmatched junction nucleotides: 4. CDR3 region: CASSYSYRGGYGYTF. The CDR3 coding sequence is TGTGCCAGCAGTTACTCCTACAGGGGGGGCTATGGCTACACCTTC.

The CDR3 sequence: CASSTSRELAEQFF. The CDR3 nucleotides are TGTGCCAGCAGCACGTCCCGGGAGCTTGCTGAGCAGTTCTTC. V usage is TRBV28 and J usage is TRBJ2-1; TRBD2 is a possible D gene (6 bases). Looked up from germline, CDR1 is MDHEN and CDR2 is SYDVKM. There are 14 residues in the CDR3. Trimming took off 6 bases at V and 9 bases at J, with 18 bases between the two ends.

The chain is built from TRBV9 and TRBJ1-4, with 8 bases that match TRBD1. Unmatched junction bases numbered 12, after V lost 1 base and J lost 10 bases. Germline V gene data show CDR1 as SGDLS and CDR2 as YYNGEE. The CDR3 extends over 16 amino acids. The CDR3 loop reads CASSVSPTGESGKLFF. CDR3 nucleotide sequence: TGTGCCAGCAGCGTATCCCCGACAGGGGAAAGCGGAAAACTGTTTTTT.

The chain recombines TRBV10-2 with TRBJ2-7; unclear D gene. The germline CDR1 and CDR2 sequences are WSHSY and SAAADI. V was cut by 3 bases and J by 7 bases, with 4 bases left in between. The CDR3 is made up of 10 amino acids. CDR3 in amino acids: CASSDEEQYF. The CDR3 DNA reads TGCGCCAGCAGTGATGAGGAGCAGTACTTC.

This chain uses TRBV19 with TRBJ2-1; D might be TRBD2 (5 bases). There are 15 residues in the CDR3. Trimming removed 6 bases at V and 4 bases at J, with 16 bases between. Germline V gene sequence: CDR1 LNHDA, CDR2 SQIVND (reference sequence). CDR3 protein: CASRERILAYNEQFF. The CDR3 nucleotides are TGTGCCAGTAGAGAGCGGATCCTCGCTTACAATGAGCAGTTCTTC.

V and J are TRBV15 and TRBJ2-6; the D gene is possibly TRBD2 (6 bases). The CDR3 length is 18 residues. The germline V gene encodes CDR1 LNHNV and CDR2 YYDKDF (reference sequence). V lost 2 bases, J lost 2 bases, and 16 bases lay in between. The CDR3 DNA reads as TGTGCCACCAGCAGACCGGGCGGGGCGATAACTGGGGCCAACGTCCTGACTTTC. Translation: CATSRPGGAITGANVLTF.

The chain couples TRBV4-1 to TRBJ2-1, with 12 bases that match TRBD2. With V trimmed by 0 bases and J by 8 bases, 8 bases remained unmatched. CDR3 length: 17 residues. Germline V CDR1 and CDR2: MGHRA, YSYEKL. CDR3 nucleotides: TGCGCCAGCAGCCAAGAGCCTAGCGGGAGGGCCGGGGATGAGCAGTTCTTC. This gives the protein CASSQEPSGRAGDEQFF.

The chain employs TRBV12-2 and TRBJ1-3. TRBV12-2 counts as a pseudogene. This CDR3 contains 12 residues. The CDR3 bases are TGTGCAAGTCGCTCCCTCGGAAACACCATATATTTT. Translating it yields CASRSLGNTIYF.

V and J are TRBV6-5 and TRBJ2-7, with 7 bases that match TRBD1. The CDR3 extends over 13 amino acids. J gave up 13 bases and V 6 bases, and 15 bases lay outside the gene matches. Germline assignment: CDR1 MNHEY and CDR2 SVGAGI. The CDR3 nucleotides are TGTGCCAGCAGCTCCCAGGGGGTCCCGATAATTTACTTC. This codes for CASSSQGVPIIYF.

The chain joins TRBV5-4 to TRBJ2-1; TRBD2 agrees at 12 bases. The CDR3 length is 15 residues. The ends lost 0 bases at V and 6 bases at J; junction bases unmatched: 1. Germline-derived CDR1 and CDR2 are SGHNT and YYREEE (reference sequence). CDR3 bases: TGTGCCAGCAGCTTGGGGACTAGCGGGACCAATGAGCAGTTCTTC. Amino acids: CASSLGTSGTNEQFF.

This chain connects TRBV5-1 to TRBJ1-1, with D tentatively TRBD1 (6 bases). V lost 0 bases, J lost 4 bases, and 13 bases lay in between. The germline V gene encodes CDR1 SGHRS and CDR2 YFSETQ. The CDR3 is 15 amino acids. The CDR3 bases are TGCGCCAGCAGCTTGGTTGGGGGCGGGAGCACTGAAGCTTTCTTT. Protein product: CASSLVGGGSTEAFF.

The rearrangement links TRBV4-1 to TRBJ2-1; 8 bases fit TRBD2. The length of the CDR3 is 16 residues. Per the germline V gene, CDR1 is MGHRA and CDR2 is YSYEKL. J was trimmed by 3 bases and V by 4 bases; bases with no gene match: 8. The CDR3, as DNA: TGCGCCAGCAGCCGAACCGGGACTAGTGGCTACAATGAGCAGTTCTTC. Protein product: CASSRTGTSGYNEQFF.

The chain combines TRBV3-1 (or the pseudogene TRBV3-2) with TRBJ1-6, with TRBD1 as a possible D gene (5 bases). The CDR3 runs 15 residues. Between the trimmed V and J ends, which lost 3 bases and 7 bases, there was a span of 13 bases. CDR1 is LGHDT, CDR2 YNNKEL, per germline (reference sequence). CDR3 sequence: CASSQGRRGNSPLHF. As DNA, the CDR3 is TGTGCCAGCAGCCAGGGCCGCCGGGGGAATTCACCCCTCCACTTT.

The genes are TRBV28 and TRBJ2-3; TRBD1 matches 8 bases. The ends lost 6 bases at V and 5 bases at J; junction bases unmatched: 10. The CDR3 length is 15 residues. Looked up from germline, CDR1 is MDHEN and CDR2 is SYDVKM. The CDR3 here is CASRPGTGDLDTQYF. The CDR3 DNA reads as TGTGCCAGCAGACCCGGGACAGGTGACCTAGATACGCAGTATTTT.

The CDR3 loop reads CASSPRTSGGNEQFF. The CDR3 region has the DNA TGTGCCAGCAGTCCTCGGACTAGCGGGGGGAATGAGCAGTTCTTC. The rearrangement uses TRBV28 and TRBJ2-1; 14 nucleotides match TRBD2. There are 15 residues in the CDR3. Trimming removed 5 bases from V and 7 bases from J; junction bases left unmatched: 4. Per the germline V gene, CDR1 is MDHEN and CDR2 is SYDVKM.

This clone appeared once. The chain uses TRBV20-1 and TRBJ2-7; D gene uncertain. Trimming pared 5 bases from V and 3 bases from J, leaving 5 bases between. CDR1 and CDR2 (germline): DFQATT, SNEGSKA (reference sequence). There are 10 residues in the CDR3. CDR3 nucleotide sequence: TGCAGTGCTCCCCACTACGAGCAGTACTTC. The encoded protein is CSAPHYEQYF.

The chain combines TRBV2 with TRBJ2-1; weak D call: TRBD2 (6 bases). The V gene's germline CDR1 is SNHLY and CDR2 FYNNEI. This CDR3 comprises 14 residues. V dropped 5 bases and J dropped 7 bases, with 15 bases sitting between them. The CDR3 DNA reads as TGTGCCAGCAGTCGGGACTTCTACTTGAATGAGCAGTTCTTC. It translates to CASSRDFYLNEQFF. Full variable domain (rest looked up from reference TRBV2 and TRBJ2-1): EPEVTQTPSHQVTQMGQEVILRCVPISNHLYFYWYRQILGQKVEFLVSFYNNEISEKSEIFDDQFSVERPDGSNFTLKIRSTKLEDSAMYFCASSRDFYLNEQFFGPGTRLTVL.

The chain links TRBV10-3 to TRBJ2-3; TRBD2 agrees at 8 bases. CDR3 length: 16 residues. The V segment lost 3 bases and the J segment 0 bases; nucleotides outside the gene matches: 5. Germline CDR1 ENHRY, CDR2 SYGVKD. The CDR3 loop reads CAISDFGGRSTDTQYF. CDR3 coding DNA: TGTGCCATCAGTGACTTTGGCGGGAGGAGCACAGATACGCAGTATTTT.

This clone has only one observation. In DNA, the CDR3 is TGTGCCAGCAGCCCTAGCGGGATACCCCACGAGCAGTACTTC. It encodes CASSPSGIPHEQYF. The chain recombines TRBV3-1 (or the pseudogene TRBV3-2) with TRBJ2-7; 9 bases are shared with TRBD2. Germline assignment: CDR1 LGHDT and CDR2 YNNKEL (reference sequence). V gave up 4 bases and J gave up 5 bases; unmatched junction bases: 6. This CDR3 is 14 amino acids long.

The chain combines TRBV3-1 (or the pseudogene TRBV3-2) with TRBJ1-1; TRBD1 might be the D (6 bases). The V end lost 3 bases, the J end lost 0 bases, and 11 bases lay between the germline ends. Germline V lookup: CDR1 LGHDT, CDR2 YNNKEL (reference sequence). The CDR3 consists of 15 residues. The CDR3 protein is CASSQGGAMNTEAFF. The CDR3 coding sequence is TGTGCCAGCAGCCAGGGGGGGGCGATGAACACTGAAGCTTTCTTT.

V gene TRBV5-1 combines with J gene TRBJ2-2, with TRBD2 matching over 9 bases. The CDR3 extends over 16 amino acids. Looked up from germline, CDR1 is SGHRS and CDR2 is YFSETQ. V gave up 0 bases and J gave up 8 bases; unmatched junction bases: 8. The CDR3, as DNA: TGCGCCAGCAGCTTGGTCCTAGCGGGACCTTCAGGGGAGCTGTTTTTT. As protein: CASSLVLAGPSGELFF.